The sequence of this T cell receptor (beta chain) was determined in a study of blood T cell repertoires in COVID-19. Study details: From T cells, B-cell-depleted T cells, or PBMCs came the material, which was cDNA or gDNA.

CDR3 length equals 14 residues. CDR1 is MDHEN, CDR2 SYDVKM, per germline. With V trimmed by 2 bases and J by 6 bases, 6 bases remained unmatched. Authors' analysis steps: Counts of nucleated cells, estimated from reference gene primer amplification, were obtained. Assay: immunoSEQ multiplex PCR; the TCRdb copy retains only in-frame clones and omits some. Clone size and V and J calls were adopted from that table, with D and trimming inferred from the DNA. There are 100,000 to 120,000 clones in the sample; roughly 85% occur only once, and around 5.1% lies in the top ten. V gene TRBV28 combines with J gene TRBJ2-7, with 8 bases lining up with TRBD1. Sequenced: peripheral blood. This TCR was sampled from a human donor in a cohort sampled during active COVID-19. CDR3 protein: CASSLRQGRFEQYF. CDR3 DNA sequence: TGTGCCAGCAGTTTACGACAGGGGAGATTCGAGCAGTACTTC.